These T cell receptor beta chains were read from a single sample in a study of blood T cell repertoires in COVID-19. The protocol was immunoSEQ multiplex PCR, while the TCRdb copy is restricted to in-frame clones and leaves out a portion. This sample has about 25,000 clones, with less than 85% found just once. Sequencing was carried out using peripheral blood. The receptors originated from an older man with active or convalescent COVID-19. Each CDR3 is given with its conserved first and last residue. Fields, in order: D gene, V gene, clone size, J gene, CDR3 DNA, CDR3 protein. The D gene is left open where the match is weak. Size is omitted from some rows. Given values are once, few, many or a class for expanded clones.

>TRBD2|TRBV14|-|TRBJ2-2
TGTGCCAGCAGCCCGGGACTAGCGGGAGTGCCCGGGGAGCTGTTTTTT
CASSPGLAGVPGELFF
>TRBD1|TRBV18|-|TRBJ2-2
TGTGCCAGCTCACCGACACAGGGGACCATCACCGGGGAGCTGTTTTTT
CASSPTQGTITGELFF
>TRBD1|TRBV5-5|-|TRBJ1-2
TGTGCCAGCAGCTTGGGACAGGGGGACTATGGCTACACCTTC
CASSLGQGDYGYTF
>-|TRBV4-2|-|TRBJ2-1
TGTGCCAGCACCCTAGACTCCCGGGGATACAATGAGCAGTTCTTC
CASTLDSRGYNEQFF
>-|TRBV7-9|-|TRBJ2-2
TGTGCCAGCAGCTTAGACCCCCGATTAAAGCGGGTCACCGGGGAGCTGTTTTTT
CASSLDPRLKRVTGELFF
>TRBD2|TRBV27|-|TRBJ2-7
TGTGCCAGCGGGGACTACCCCTACGAGCAGTACTTC
CASGDYPYEQYF
>-|TRBV19|-|TRBJ2-6
TGTGCCAGTAACCCTAGTGGGGAGAGGCCTGGGGCCAACGTCCTGACTTTC
CASNPSGERPGANVLTF
>-|TRBV9|-|TRBJ1-2
TGTGCCAGCAGCCTAGAGGATTTCCCTCGGGATGGCTACACCTTC
CASSLEDFPRDGYTF
>TRBD1|TRBV18|-|TRBJ1-1
TGTGCCAGCTCACCTTCGACAGGGACGAACACTGAAGCTTTCTTT
CASSPSTGTNTEAFF
>TRBD1|TRBV19|-|TRBJ1-5
TGTGCCAGTAGGCTTCGGGCGGCAGGGGGCGGAAAAAATCAGCCCCAGCATTTT
CASRLRAAGGGKNQPQHF
>TRBD2|TRBV20-1|-|TRBJ2-5
TGCAGTGCTAGTAAGACTAGCGGGATCCGGGCTGGCGAGACCCAGTACTTC
CSASKTSGIRAGETQYF
>-|TRBV2|-|TRBJ1-1
TGTGCCAGCAGTGATAGGCGGGGTCGGGCTTTCTTT
CASSDRRGRAFF
>TRBD1|TRBV10-3|-|TRBJ2-7
TGTGCCATCAGTGATTCCCCGGGACAGTCCTACGAGCAGTACTTC
CAISDSPGQSYEQYF
>-|TRBV29-1|-|TRBJ2-7
TGCAGCGTTGAAACGAGACAGATAGGCTCCTACGAGCAGTACTTC
CSVETRQIGSYEQYF
>TRBD1|TRBV9|-|TRBJ1-4
TGTGCCAGCAGCACCCGATATGGACAGGGATACGGTAATGAAAAACTGTTTTTT
CASSTRYGQGYGNEKLFF
>TRBD1|TRBV19|-|TRBJ1-1
TGTGCCAGCCGGACGCAGGGGGGAGGCACTGAAGCTTTCTTT
CASRTQGGGTEAFF
>TRBD2|TRBV12-5|-|TRBJ2-1
TGTGCTAGTGGTTTTGGGGGAGGGATCACCTACAATGAGCAGTTCTTC
CASGFGGGITYNEQFF
>TRBD2|TRBV10-3|-|TRBJ2-1
TGTGCCATCAGTGAAGGAGCACTAGCGGGAGGGGTCAATGAGCAGTTCTTC
CAISEGALAGGVNEQFF
>TRBD1|TRBV6-4|-|TRBJ1-4
TGTGCCAGCAGACACAGGGGGCAGGGTGAAAAACTGTTTTTT
CASRHRGQGEKLFF
>TRBD1|TRBV29-1|-|TRBJ2-5
TGCAGTACTCGGGGACAGGGTCGAGAGACCCAGTACTTC
CSTRGQGRETQYF
>TRBD1|TRBV5-5|-|TRBJ1-2
TGTGCCAGCAGCTTGGTGGGACAGACCTATGGCTACACCTTC
CASSLVGQTYGYTF
>-|TRBV9|few|TRBJ2-2
TGTGCCAGCGCCCGGGGAGACACCGGGGAGCTGTTTTTT
CASARGDTGELFF
>TRBD2|TRBV28|-|TRBJ2-7
TGTGCCAGCAGTCTAACTCCGGGACTAGCGGGTTACGAGCAGTACTTC
CASSLTPGLAGYEQYF
>TRBD2|TRBV7-7|few|TRBJ2-2
TGTGCTAGCAGCTCTCGGACTAGCGGGATCACCGGGGAGCTGTTTTTT
CASSSRTSGITGELFF
>-|TRBV19|once|TRBJ1-4
TGTGCCAGCCAGGGTACAACTAATGAAAAACTGTTTTTT
CASQGTTNEKLFF
>-|TRBV6-5|-|TRBJ2-3
TGTGCCAGCAGAGGCCCGGGGGATACGCAGTATTTT
CASRGPGDTQYF
>-|TRBV4-1|-|TRBJ1-5
TGCGCCAGCAGCCAAGATTCAAGGAGTCCACAGCCCCAGCATTTT
CASSQDSRSPQPQHF
>-|TRBV5-1|-|TRBJ1-3
TGCGCCAGCAGCGTGGCAGGAACAGGAGGAAACACCATATATTTT
CASSVAGTGGNTIYF
>TRBD2|TRBV4-1|-|TRBJ2-1
TGCGCCAGCAGCCAATCCCCACGGGGGGGCCGGAATGAGCAGTTCTTC
CASSQSPRGGRNEQFF
>TRBD1|TRBV5-4|-|TRBJ1-1
TGTGCCAGCAGCTCCCCGCCTACTCCGGGACAGGGGGATACTGAAGCTTTCTTT
CASSSPPTPGQGDTEAFF
>-|TRBV5-6|-|TRBJ2-1
TGTGCCAGCAGCTTGGTGGGGAACAGGACCTACAATGAGCAGTTCTTC
CASSLVGNRTYNEQFF
>TRBD1|TRBV2|-|TRBJ2-1
TGTGCCAGCAGCCGCGTCCCGGGACAGGGAGAGCAGTTCTTC
CASSRVPGQGEQFF
>TRBD1|TRBV5-8|-|TRBJ2-5
TGTGCCAGCAGCGGACGGGACAGGGGTCAAGAGACCCAGTACTTC
CASSGRDRGQETQYF
>TRBD1|TRBV5-6|-|TRBJ2-7
TGTGCCAGCAGCCGAGGGACAGCCTACGAGCAGTACTTC
CASSRGTAYEQYF
>-|TRBV6-6|-|TRBJ1-3
TGTGCCAGCACCTTGCCGGGGGGGGTTAACACCATATATTTT
CASTLPGGVNTIYF
>-|TRBV19|once|TRBJ2-3
TGTGCCAGTAGTGACAGAACTAGCACAGATACGCAGTATTTT
CASSDRTSTDTQYF
>-|TRBV18|-|TRBJ2-2
TGTGCCAGCTCACCAGGGACATCCGGGGAGCTGTTTTTT
CASSPGTSGELFF
>-|TRBV4-2|once|TRBJ2-2
TGTGCCAGCAGCCAAGATGCGAGAGGAACCGGGGAGCTGTTTTTT
CASSQDARGTGELFF
>TRBD1|TRBV3-1/TRBV3-2|-|TRBJ2-5
TGTGCCAGCACCCAAATGGACAGGCAAGAGACCCAGTACTTC
CASTQMDRQETQYF
>-|TRBV28|-|TRBJ1-2
TGTGCCAGCAGTTTAATGGCAGGTAGAGGCTACACCTTC
CASSLMAGRGYTF
>TRBD1|TRBV4-1|-|TRBJ1-2
TGCGCCAGCAGCCAGAATCAGGGGGACTATGGCTACACCTTC
CASSQNQGDYGYTF
>-|TRBV5-1|-|TRBJ2-1
TGCGCCAGCAGCTTGGGCCAGAATTTTGTGGAGCAGTTCTTC
CASSLGQNFVEQFF